This TCR beta chain was retrieved from a study of cytomegalovirus exposure and HLA in healthy donors. Across the whole study: Previous work identified around 120 million unique TCR beta sequences from roughly 180 million T cells. Membership in the Caucasian-associated ancestry cluster was found for 81% of approximately 430 genotyped donors.

Although they were nominally healthy when sampled, donors likely had unrecorded immune exposures. Germline CDR1 MNHEY, CDR2 SMNVEV (reference sequence). The CDR3 extends over 14 amino acids. V lost 3 bases to trimming and J lost 4 bases, with 9 bases between them. Use of 60 Vbeta and 13 Jbeta primers characterized the PCR. Here immunoSEQ multiplex PCR was the method, and the copy in TCRdb shows in-frame clones only, minus some. The data show 150,000 to 200,000 clones, with 60% to 85% seen just once and almost 3% held by the top ten. This clone was detected once. The TCR was taken from a woman aged 45-65 years in good health and CMV-seropositive. Sequenced material: PBMCs. The chain carries TRBV27 and TRBJ2-2; D perhaps matches TRBD2 (5 bases). For the CDR3, the DNA is TGTGCCAGCAGTTTCGGGATGTCCACCGGGGAGCTGTTTTTT. Its translation: CASSFGMSTGELFF.